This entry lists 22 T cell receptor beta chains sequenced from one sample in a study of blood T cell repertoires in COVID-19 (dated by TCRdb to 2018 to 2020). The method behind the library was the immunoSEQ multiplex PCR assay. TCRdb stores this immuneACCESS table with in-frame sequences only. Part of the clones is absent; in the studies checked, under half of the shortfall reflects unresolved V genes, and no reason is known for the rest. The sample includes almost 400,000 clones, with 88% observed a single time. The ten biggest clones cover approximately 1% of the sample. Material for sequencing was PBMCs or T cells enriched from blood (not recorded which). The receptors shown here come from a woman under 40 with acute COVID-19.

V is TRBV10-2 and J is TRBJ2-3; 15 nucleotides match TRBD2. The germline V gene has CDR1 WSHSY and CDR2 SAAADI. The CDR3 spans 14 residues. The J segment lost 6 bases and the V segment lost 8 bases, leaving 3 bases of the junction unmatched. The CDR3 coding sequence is TGCGCCAGCGGACTAGCGGGGGGGCTGGATACGCAGTATTTT. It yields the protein CASGLAGGLDTQYF.

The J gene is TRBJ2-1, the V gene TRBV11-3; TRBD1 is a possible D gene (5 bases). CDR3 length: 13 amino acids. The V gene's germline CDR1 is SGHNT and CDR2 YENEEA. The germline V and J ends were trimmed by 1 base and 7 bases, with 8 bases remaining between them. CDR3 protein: CASSLGTINEQFF. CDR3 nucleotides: TGTGCCAGCAGCTTAGGGACAATTAATGAGCAGTTCTTC.

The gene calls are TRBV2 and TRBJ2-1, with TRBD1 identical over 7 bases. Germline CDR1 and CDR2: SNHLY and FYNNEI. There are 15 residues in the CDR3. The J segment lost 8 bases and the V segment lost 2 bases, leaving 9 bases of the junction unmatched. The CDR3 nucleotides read TGTGCCAGCAGTGAATATGGACAGGCTATCGATGAGCAGTTCTTC. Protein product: CASSEYGQAIDEQFF.

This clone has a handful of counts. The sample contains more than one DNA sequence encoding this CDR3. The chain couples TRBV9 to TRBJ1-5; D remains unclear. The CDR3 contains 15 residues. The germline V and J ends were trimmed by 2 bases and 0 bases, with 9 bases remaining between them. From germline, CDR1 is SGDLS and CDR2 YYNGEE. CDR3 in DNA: TGTGCCAGCAGCGTTTCAGGCTATAGCAATCAGCCCCAGCATTTT. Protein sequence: CASSVSGYSNQPQHF.

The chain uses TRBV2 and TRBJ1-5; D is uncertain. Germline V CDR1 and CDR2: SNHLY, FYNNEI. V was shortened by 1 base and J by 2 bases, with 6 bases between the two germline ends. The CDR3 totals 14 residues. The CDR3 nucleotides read TGTGCCAGCAGTGAAGAGAGGGGCAATCAGCCCCAGCATTTT. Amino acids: CASSEERGNQPQHF. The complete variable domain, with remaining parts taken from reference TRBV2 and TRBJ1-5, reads EPEVTQTPSHQVTQMGQEVILRCVPISNHLYFYWYRQILGQKVEFLVSFYNNEISEKSEIFDDQFSVERPDGSNFTLKIRSTKLEDSAMYFCASSEERGNQPQHFGDGTRLSIL.

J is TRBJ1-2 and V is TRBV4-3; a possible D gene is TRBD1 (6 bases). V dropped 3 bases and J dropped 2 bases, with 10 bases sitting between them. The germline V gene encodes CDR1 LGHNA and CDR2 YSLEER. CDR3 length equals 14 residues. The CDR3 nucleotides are TGCGCCAGCAGCCACACAGGGAACAACTATGGCTACACCTTC. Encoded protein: CASSHTGNNYGYTF.

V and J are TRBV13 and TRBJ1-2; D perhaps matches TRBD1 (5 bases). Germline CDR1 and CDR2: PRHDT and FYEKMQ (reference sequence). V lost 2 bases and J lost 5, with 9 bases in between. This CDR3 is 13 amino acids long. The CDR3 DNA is TGTGCCAGCAGCTTACTCAGGGTTTATGGCTACACCTTC. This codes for CASSLLRVYGYTF.

In DNA form, the CDR3 reads TGTGCCAGCTCACCACGATTAGCGGGGGGGCCGGATGAGCAGTTCTTC. This sequence encodes CASSPRLAGGPDEQFF. V is TRBV18 and J is TRBJ2-1, with TRBD2 matching 11 bases. The CDR3 has 16 amino acids. V shed 1 base, J shed 8 bases, and the junction held 7 bases outside the gene matches. Looked up from germline, CDR1 is KGHSH and CDR2 is LQKENI.

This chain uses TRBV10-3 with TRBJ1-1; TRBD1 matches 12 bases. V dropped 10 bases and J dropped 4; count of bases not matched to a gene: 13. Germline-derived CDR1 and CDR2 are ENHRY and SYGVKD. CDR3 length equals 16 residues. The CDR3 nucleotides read TGTGCCACACAACCGGGACAGGGGGCAGGAAGCACTGAAGCTTTCTTT. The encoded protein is CATQPGQGAGSTEAFF.

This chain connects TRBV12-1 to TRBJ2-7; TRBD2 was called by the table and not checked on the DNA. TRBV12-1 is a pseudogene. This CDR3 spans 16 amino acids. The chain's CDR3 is CSSSFLGEWRSYEQYF. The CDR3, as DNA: TGTTCCAGCAGCTTTCTCGGGGAGTGGCGCTCCTACGAGCAGTACTTC.

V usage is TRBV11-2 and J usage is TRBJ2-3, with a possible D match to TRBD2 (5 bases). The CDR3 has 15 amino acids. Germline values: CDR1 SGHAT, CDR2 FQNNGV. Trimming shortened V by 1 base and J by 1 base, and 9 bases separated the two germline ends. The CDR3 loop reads CASSLGLRGTDTQYF. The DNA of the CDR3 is TGTGCCAGCAGCTTAGGCCTGCGGGGCACAGATACGCAGTATTTT.

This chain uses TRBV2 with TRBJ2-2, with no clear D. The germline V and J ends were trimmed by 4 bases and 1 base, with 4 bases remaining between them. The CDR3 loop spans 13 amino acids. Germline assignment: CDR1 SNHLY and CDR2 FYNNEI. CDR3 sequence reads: CASSGRNTGELFF. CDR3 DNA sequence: TGTGCCAGCAGTGGCAGGAACACCGGGGAGCTGTTTTTT.

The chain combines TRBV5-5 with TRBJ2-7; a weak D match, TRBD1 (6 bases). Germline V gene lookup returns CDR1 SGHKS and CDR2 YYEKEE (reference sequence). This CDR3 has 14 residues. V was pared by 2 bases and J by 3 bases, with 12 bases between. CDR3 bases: TGTGCCAGCAGCTTAGCAACAGGGATCTACGAGCAGTACTTC. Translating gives CASSLATGIYEQYF.

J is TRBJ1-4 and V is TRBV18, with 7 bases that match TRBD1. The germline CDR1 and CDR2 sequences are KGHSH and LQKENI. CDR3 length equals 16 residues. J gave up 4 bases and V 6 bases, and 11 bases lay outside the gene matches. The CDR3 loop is CASSHLSGTDNEKLFF. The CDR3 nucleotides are TGTGCCAGCTCCCATCTCTCGGGGACAGATAATGAAAAACTGTTTTTT.

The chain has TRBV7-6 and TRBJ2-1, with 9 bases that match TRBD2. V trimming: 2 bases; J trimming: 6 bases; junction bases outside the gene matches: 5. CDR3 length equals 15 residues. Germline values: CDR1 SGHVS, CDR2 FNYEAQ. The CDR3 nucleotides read TGTGCCAGCAGCTTACGCGGGGGGGCCCGCAATGAGCAGTTCTTC. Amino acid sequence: CASSLRGGARNEQFF. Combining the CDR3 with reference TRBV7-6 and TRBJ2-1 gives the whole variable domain GAGVSQSPRYKVTKRGQDVALRCDPISGHVSLYWYRQALGQGPEFLTYFNYEAQQDKSGLPNDRFSAERPEGSISTLTIQRTEQRDSAMYRCASSLRGGARNEQFFGPGTRLTVL.

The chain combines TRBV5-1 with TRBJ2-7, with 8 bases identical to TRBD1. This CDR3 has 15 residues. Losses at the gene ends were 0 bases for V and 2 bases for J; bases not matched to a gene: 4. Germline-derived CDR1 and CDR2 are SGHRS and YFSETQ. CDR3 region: CASSLADRGAYEQYF. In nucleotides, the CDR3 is TGCGCCAGCAGCTTGGCAGACAGGGGAGCCTACGAGCAGTACTTC.

The CDR3: CASSFGRGLTYEQYF. The DNA of the CDR3 is TGTGCCAGCAGCTTTGGTAGGGGCTTAACCTACGAGCAGTACTTC. The chain uses TRBV5-4 and TRBJ2-7, with D possibly being TRBD1 (5 bases). Trimming left V 2 bases short and J 2 bases short, with 14 bases between. This CDR3 spans 15 amino acids. Germline V gene lookup returns CDR1 SGHNT and CDR2 YYREEE (reference sequence).

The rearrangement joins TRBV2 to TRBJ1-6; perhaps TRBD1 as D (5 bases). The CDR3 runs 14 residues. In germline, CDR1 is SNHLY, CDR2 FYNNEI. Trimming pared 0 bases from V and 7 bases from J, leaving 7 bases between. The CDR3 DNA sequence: TGTGCCAGCAGTGAAGCCAGGGAAAATTCACCCCTCCACTTT. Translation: CASSEARENSPLHF.

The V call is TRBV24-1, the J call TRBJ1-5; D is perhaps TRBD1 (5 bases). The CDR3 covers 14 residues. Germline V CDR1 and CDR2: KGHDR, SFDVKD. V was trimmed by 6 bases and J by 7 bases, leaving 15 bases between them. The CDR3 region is CATSPRVGLQPQHF. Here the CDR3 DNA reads TGTGCCACCAGTCCCAGGGTAGGGCTACAGCCCCAGCATTTT.

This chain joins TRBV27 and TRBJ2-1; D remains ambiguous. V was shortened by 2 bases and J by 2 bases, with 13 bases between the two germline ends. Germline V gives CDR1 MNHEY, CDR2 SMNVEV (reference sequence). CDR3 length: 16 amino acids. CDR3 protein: CASSLEPSSTYNEQFF. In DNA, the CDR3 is TGTGCCAGCAGTTTAGAACCTTCTAGTACCTACAATGAGCAGTTCTTC.

The CDR3 loop reads CASSLYGPGSDEQYF. As DNA, the CDR3 is TGCGCCAGCAGCTTGTACGGGCCGGGATCTGACGAGCAGTACTTC. V and J are TRBV5-1 and TRBJ2-7; possible D gene TRBD2, 5 bases. The CDR3 runs to 15 residues. Germline assignment: CDR1 SGHRS and CDR2 YFSETQ. Trimming cost V 1 base and J 5 bases, with 16 bases left between them.

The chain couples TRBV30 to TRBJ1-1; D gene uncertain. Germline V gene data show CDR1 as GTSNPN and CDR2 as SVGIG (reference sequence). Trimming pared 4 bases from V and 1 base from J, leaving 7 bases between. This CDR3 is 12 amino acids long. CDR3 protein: CAWISRNTEAFF. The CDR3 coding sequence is TGTGCCTGGATCTCCCGGAACACTGAAGCTTTCTTT.